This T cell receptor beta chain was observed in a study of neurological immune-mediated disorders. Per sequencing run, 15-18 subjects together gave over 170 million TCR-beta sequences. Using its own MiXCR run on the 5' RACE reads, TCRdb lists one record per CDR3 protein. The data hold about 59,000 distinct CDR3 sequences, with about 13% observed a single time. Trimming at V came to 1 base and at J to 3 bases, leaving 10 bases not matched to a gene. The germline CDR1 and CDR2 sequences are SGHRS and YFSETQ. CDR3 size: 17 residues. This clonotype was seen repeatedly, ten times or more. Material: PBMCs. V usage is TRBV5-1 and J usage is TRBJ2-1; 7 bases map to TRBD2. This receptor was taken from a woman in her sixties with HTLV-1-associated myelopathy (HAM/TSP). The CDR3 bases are TGCGCCAGCAGCTTGCCCCTCCTTGCGGGAGTCTACAATGAGCAGTTCTTC. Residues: CASSLPLLAGVYNEQFF.